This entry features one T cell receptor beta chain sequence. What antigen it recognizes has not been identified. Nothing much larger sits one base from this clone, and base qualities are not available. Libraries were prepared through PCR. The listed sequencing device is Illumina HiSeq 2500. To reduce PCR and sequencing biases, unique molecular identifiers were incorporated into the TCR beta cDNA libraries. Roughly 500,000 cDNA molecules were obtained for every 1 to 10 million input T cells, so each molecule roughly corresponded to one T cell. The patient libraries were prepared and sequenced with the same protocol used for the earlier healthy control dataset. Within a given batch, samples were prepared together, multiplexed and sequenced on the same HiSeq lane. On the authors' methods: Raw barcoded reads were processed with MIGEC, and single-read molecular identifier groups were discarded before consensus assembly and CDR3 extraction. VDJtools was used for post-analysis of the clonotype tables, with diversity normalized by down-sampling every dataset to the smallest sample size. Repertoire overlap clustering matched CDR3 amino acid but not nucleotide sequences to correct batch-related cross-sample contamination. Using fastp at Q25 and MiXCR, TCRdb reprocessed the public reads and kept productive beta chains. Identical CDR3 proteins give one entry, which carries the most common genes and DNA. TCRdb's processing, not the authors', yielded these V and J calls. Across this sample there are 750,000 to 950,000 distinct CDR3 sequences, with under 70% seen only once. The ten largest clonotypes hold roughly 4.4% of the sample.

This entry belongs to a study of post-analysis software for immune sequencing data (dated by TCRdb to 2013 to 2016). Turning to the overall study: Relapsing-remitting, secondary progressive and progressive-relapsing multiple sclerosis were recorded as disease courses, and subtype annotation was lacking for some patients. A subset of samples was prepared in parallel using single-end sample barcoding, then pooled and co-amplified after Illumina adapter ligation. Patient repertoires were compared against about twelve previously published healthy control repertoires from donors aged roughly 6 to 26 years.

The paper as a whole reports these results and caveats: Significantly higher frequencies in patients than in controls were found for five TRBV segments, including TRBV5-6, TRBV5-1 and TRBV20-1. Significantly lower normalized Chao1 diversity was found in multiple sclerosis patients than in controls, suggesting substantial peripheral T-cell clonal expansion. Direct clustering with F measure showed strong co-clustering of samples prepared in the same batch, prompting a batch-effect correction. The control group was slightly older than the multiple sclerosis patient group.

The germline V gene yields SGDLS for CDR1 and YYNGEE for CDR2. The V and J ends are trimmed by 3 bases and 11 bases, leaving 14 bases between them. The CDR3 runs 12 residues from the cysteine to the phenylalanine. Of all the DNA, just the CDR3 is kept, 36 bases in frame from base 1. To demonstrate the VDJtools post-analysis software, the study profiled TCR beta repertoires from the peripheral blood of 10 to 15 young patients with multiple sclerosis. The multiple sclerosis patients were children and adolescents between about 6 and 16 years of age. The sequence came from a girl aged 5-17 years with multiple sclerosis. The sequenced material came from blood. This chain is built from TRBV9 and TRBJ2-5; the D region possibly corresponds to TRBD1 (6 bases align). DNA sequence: TGTGCCAGCAGCGCAGGCCGGACAGAGCAGTACTTC. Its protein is CASSAGRTEQYF.